This TCR beta chain came from a study of shared clonotypes between healthy human individuals. This CDR3 contains 14 residues. Trimming took off 1 base at V and 4 bases at J, with 12 bases between the two ends. The germline V gene has CDR1 SGHTS and CDR2 YDEGEE. Produced via immunoSEQ multiplex PCR; TCRdb's table is partial and in-frame only. The sample lists about 1.4 million clones; roughly 96% were seen once. As for this clone: Its target is unknown.

The study, taken as a whole, reports: Among a few donors, roughly 5% of naive CD4 clonotypes were found in common.

This chain connects TRBV5-8 to TRBJ2-7, with D possibly TRBD2 on 6 matching bases. The receptor's source is a man aged 30-40 years in good health. Sequenced sample: naive CD4+ T cells sorted from blood. Subset of the sample: CD45RA+ positively selected. This CDR3 is CASSLRRGRYEQYF. Here the CDR3 DNA reads TGTGCCAGCAGCTTGAGGAGGGGTAGATACGAGCAGTACTTC.